This TCR beta chain was found in a study of beta chain features in type 1 diabetes. For the study at large: No age, gender or cell yield differences were seen between patients and healthy donors. Study-wide points: In every one of the four CD4+ subsets, TCRB CDR3s were moderately but significantly shorter in Type 1 diabetes patients. The naive, central memory and Treg TCRB repertoires of patients appeared to be more similar to one another than those of healthy donors.

cDNA synthesis used the whole RNA isolate, giving expressed TCRB sequences. Only in-frame clones appear in the TCRdb table, and some are missing; sequencing was by immunoSEQ multiplex PCR. The table records about 29,000 clones, 56% of them present only once. The CDR3 length is 16 residues. The germline CDR1 and CDR2 sequences are LGHNT and FRNRAP. V lost 3 bases and J lost 2; bases outside the gene matches: 5. About this clone itself: Its antigen remains unknown.

Sequenced input: Tregs from blood. The TCR was taken from a woman younger than 30 with type 1 diabetes. The V gene is TRBV12-5, the J gene TRBJ2-1; 9 bases fit TRBD2. CDR3 residues: CASGFATSGPYNEQFF. The CDR3 DNA sequence: TGTGCTAGTGGTTTTGCGACTAGCGGACCCTACAATGAGCAGTTCTTC.